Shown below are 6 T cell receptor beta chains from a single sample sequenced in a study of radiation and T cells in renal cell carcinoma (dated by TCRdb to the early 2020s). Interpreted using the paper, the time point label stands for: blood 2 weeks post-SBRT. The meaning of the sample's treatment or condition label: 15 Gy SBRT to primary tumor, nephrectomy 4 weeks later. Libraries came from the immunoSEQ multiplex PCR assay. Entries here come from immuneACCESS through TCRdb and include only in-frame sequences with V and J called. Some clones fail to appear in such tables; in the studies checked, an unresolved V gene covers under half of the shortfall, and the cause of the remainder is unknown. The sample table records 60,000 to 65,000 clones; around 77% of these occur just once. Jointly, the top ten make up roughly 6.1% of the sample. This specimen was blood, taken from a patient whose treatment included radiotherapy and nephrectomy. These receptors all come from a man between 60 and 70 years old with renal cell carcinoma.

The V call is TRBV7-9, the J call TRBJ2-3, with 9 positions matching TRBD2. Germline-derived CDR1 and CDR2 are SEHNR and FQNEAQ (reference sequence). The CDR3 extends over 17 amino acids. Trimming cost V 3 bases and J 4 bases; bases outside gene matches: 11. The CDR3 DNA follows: TGTGCCAGCAGCTTTGTAGCTAGCGGGATCTGGGCAGATACGCAGTATTTT. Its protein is CASSFVASGIWADTQYF.

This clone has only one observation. The CDR3 nucleotides read TGTGCCACCAGCATGGCCATTCCAACCCAGCCCCAGCATTTT. This sequence encodes CATSMAIPTQPQHF. V is TRBV15 and J is TRBJ1-5; no reliable D call. Germline lookup yields CDR1 LNHNV and CDR2 YYDKDF (reference sequence). This CDR3 comprises 14 residues. V was clipped by 4 bases and J by 7 bases, with 14 bases between them.

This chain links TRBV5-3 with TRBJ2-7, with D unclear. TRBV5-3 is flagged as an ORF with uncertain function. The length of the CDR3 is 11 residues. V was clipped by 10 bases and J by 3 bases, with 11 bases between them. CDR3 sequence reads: CALALGYEQYV. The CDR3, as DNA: TGTGCCCTTGCGTTAGGCTACGAGCAGTACGTC.

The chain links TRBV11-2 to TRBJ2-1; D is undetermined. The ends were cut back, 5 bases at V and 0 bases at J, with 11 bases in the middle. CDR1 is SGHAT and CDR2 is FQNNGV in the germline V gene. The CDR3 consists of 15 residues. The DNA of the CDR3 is TGTGCCAGCAGCCTTGCTGGCTTCTCCTACAATGAGCAGTTCTTC. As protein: CASSLAGFSYNEQFF. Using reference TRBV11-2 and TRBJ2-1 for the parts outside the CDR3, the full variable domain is EAGVAQSPRYKIIEKRQSVAFWCNPISGHATLYWYQQILGQGPKLLIQFQNNGVVDDSQLPKDRFSAERLKGVDSTLKIQPAKLEDSAVYLCASSLAGFSYNEQFFGPGTRLTVL.

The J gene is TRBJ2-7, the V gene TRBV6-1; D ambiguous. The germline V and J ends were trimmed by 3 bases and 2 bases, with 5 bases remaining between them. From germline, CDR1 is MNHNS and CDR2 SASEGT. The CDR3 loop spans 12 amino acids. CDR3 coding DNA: TGTGCCAGCAGTGACCCTACCTACGAGCAGTACGTC. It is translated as CASSDPTYEQYV.

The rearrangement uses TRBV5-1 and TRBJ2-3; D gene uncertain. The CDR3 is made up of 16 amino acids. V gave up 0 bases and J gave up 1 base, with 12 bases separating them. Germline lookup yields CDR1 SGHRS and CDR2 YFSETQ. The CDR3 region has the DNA TGCGCCAGCAGCTTGGAGGGCACACCGGGCACAGATACGCAGTATTTT. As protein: CASSLEGTPGTDTQYF.